This TCR beta chain was found in a study of blood T cell repertoires in COVID-19. On this clone itself: One junction end does not reproduce the germline sequence, and a read error may be involved.

The germline V gene encodes CDR1 SGHVS and CDR2 FQNEAQ. The CDR3 contains 17 residues. Libraries were prepared by immunoSEQ multiplex PCR; TCRdb keeps only in-frame clonotypes and omits some of them. The sample contains about 230,000 clones, roughly 80% of which appear only once. The sequenced sample was peripheral blood. The J gene is TRBJ2-3, the V gene TRBV7-8, with 8 bases identical to TRBD2. This TCR came from a woman between 65 and 79 years old with active or convalescent COVID-19. CDR3 amino acids: CASSLAGGGPSTDTQYF. The CDR3 bases are TGTGCCAGCAGCCTAGCCGGGGGGGGTCCTAGCACAGATACGCAGTATTTT.